This T cell receptor (beta chain) was sequenced for a study of blood T cell repertoires in COVID-19. Only a few counts were recorded for this clone. Using immunoSEQ multiplex PCR, the repertoire was profiled, and TCRdb retains in-frame clones only, with some absent. The sample holds approximately 440,000 clones, about nine tenths seen once. Unmatched junction bases numbered 7, after V lost 4 bases and J lost 4 bases. This CDR3 is 14 amino acids long. Germline V gene sequence: CDR1 SGHRS, CDR2 YFSETQ. The rearrangement joins TRBV5-1 to TRBJ1-2; 7 nucleotides align to TRBD1. Sequences were obtained from PBMCs or T cells enriched from blood (not recorded which). This sequence originates from a woman aged 18-35 years who had recovered from COVID-19. CDR3 DNA sequence: TGCGCCAGCAGCCAGACCGGGACAGTCTATGGCTACACCTTC. Its translation is CASSQTGTVYGYTF.